This entry lists 13 T cell receptor beta chains sequenced from one sample in a study of blood T cell repertoires in COVID-19. Assay: immunoSEQ multiplex PCR; the TCRdb copy retains only in-frame clones and omits some. The sample shows about 91,000 clones, approximately 77% of them seen only once. The sequenced sample consisted of peripheral blood. All receptors come from a woman over 75 with acute or convalescent COVID-19.

This clone showed up just a few times. V and J are TRBV5-3 and TRBJ1-2; 10 nucleotides agree with TRBD1. TRBV5-3 is placed among ORFs of uncertain function. The V gene end was trimmed by 3 bases and the J gene end by 5 bases; junction bases not matched to a gene: 4. The CDR3 spans 14 residues. Written as DNA, the CDR3 is TGTGCCAGAAGCTGGGACAGGGGATGGTATGGCTACACCTTC. Protein: CARSWDRGWYGYTF.

This clone was detected once. CDR3 nucleotide sequence: TGTGCCAGCACCCCCAGGGGGCAGGGGAGCTACACCTTC. Translating gives CASTPRGQGSYTF. The genes are TRBV7-8 and TRBJ1-2, with 8 bases that match TRBD1. After removal of 7 bases from V and 9 bases from J, the junction contained 10 bases not matched to a gene. The germline V gene encodes CDR1 SGHVS and CDR2 FQNEAQ. This CDR3 contains 13 residues.

The chain combines TRBV7-3 with TRBJ2-1, with TRBD2 identical over 12 bases. CDR3 length: 15 amino acids. The ends lost 5 bases at V and 4 bases at J; junction bases unmatched: 3. Germline V gene data show CDR1 as SGHTA and CDR2 as FQGTGA. The CDR3 is CASSPGTSGYNEQFF. The CDR3 coding sequence is TGTGCCAGCAGCCCTGGGACTAGCGGGTACAATGAGCAGTTCTTC.

The J gene is TRBJ2-7, the V gene TRBV6-5; 12 bases are a match to TRBD2. Per the germline V gene, CDR1 is MNHEY and CDR2 is SVGAGI. The CDR3 spans 15 residues. Trimming at V came to 6 bases and at J to 1 base, leaving 4 bases not matched to a gene. The CDR3, as DNA: TGTGCCAGCAGCCTAGCGGGAGGGCCGTCCTACGAGCAGTACTTC. Translation gives CASSLAGGPSYEQYF.

This rearrangement joins TRBV29-1 to TRBJ1-3; 7 nucleotides line up with TRBD1. J lost 3 bases, V lost 5 bases, and 4 bases had no gene match. The germline CDR1 and CDR2 sequences are SQVTM and ANQGSEA. This CDR3 region has 13 residues. The CDR3 loop reads CSVTGTDGNTIYF. The CDR3 DNA reads as TGCAGCGTTACCGGGACAGATGGAAACACCATATATTTT.

The chain carries TRBV4-1 and TRBJ1-5; 8 bases align to TRBD1. V shed 3 bases, J shed 4 bases, and the junction held 14 bases outside the gene matches. CDR3 length equals 18 residues. Germline V CDR1 and CDR2: MGHRA, YSYEKL. In nucleotides, the CDR3 is TGCGCCAGCAGCCATTGGATGACCGGGACAGGAGGGAATCAGCCCCAGCATTTT. Translating it yields CASSHWMTGTGGNQPQHF.

This chain connects TRBV21-1 to TRBJ1-4; TRBD1, the table's D call, was not compared with the DNA. TRBV21-1 has pseudogene status. This CDR3 has 18 residues. The CDR3 sequence is CASSNWDRERATNEKLFF. CDR3 DNA sequence: TGTGCCAGCAGCAACTGGGACAGGGAACGAGCAACTAATGAAAAACTGTTTTTT.

CDR3 nucleotides: TGTGCCACCAGCAGACAGGGGGCTGAGGGCTACGAGCAGTACTTC. Its translation: CATSRQGAEGYEQYF. This chain connects TRBV15 to TRBJ2-7; 8 nucleotides match TRBD1. The CDR3 loop spans 15 amino acids. With 2 bases clipped from V and 3 bases from J, the junction kept 6 bases outside the gene matches. From germline, CDR1 is LNHNV and CDR2 YYDKDF (reference sequence).

The chain has TRBV29-1 and TRBJ1-2; no clear D gene. V was clipped by 4 bases and J by 2 bases, with 8 bases between them. In germline, CDR1 is SQVTM, CDR2 ANQGSEA. The CDR3 has 12 amino acids. The DNA of the CDR3 is TGCAGCGTTGGTGGCAGGAACTATGGCTACACCTTC. Translating gives CSVGGRNYGYTF.

The chain carries TRBV21-1 and TRBJ2-2; TRBD2 reflects the table's D call only, with no check against the DNA. TRBV21-1 is a documented pseudogene. The CDR3 is made up of 14 amino acids. The CDR3 reads CASSPPSNTGELFF. The CDR3 DNA follows: TGTGCCAGCAGCCCCCCTTCGAACACCGGGGAGCTGTTTTTT.

This chain uses TRBV3-1 (or the pseudogene TRBV3-2) with TRBJ2-5; D not resolved. This CDR3 region has 12 residues. V lost 1 base and J lost 4, with 4 bases in between. Germline V lookup: CDR1 LGHDT, CDR2 YNNKEL (reference sequence). CDR3 protein: CASSQGGETQYF. CDR3 DNA: TGTGCCAGCAGCCAAGGAGGAGAGACCCAGTACTTC.

The chain links TRBV12-3 or TRBV12-4 to TRBJ2-1; D is perhaps TRBD2 (5 bases). Trimming pared 6 bases from V and 15 bases from J, leaving 15 bases between. There are 11 residues in the CDR3. CDR3 loop: CASSIQGSRFF. The DNA for the CDR3 is TGTGCCAGCAGCATTCAAGGGAGCAGGTTCTTC.

This rearrangement joins TRBV6-2 or TRBV6-3 to TRBJ1-5, with TRBD1 matching over 7 bases. CDR3 length equals 12 residues. CDR1 is MNHEY, CDR2 SVGEGT, per germline. J gave up 6 bases and V 8 bases, and 4 bases lay outside the gene matches. The CDR3 sequence is CASRSGGQPQHF. The CDR3 DNA sequence: TGTGCCAGCCGTTCAGGGGGTCAGCCCCAGCATTTT.